A single sample is the source of the 17 T cell receptor beta chains below, sequenced in a study of blood T cell repertoires in COVID-19. Assay: immunoSEQ multiplex PCR; the TCRdb copy retains only in-frame clones and omits some. The sample has under 300,000 clones, 80% to 90% seen once; the top ten hold about 4%. Sequencing was performed on peripheral blood. The receptor set was obtained from a man aged 50 to 59 with acute or convalescent COVID-19.

This chain connects TRBV24-1 to TRBJ1-3, with D tentatively TRBD1 (5 bases). The CDR3 covers 15 residues. Trimming pared 4 bases from V and 2 bases from J, leaving 11 bases between. Per germline, CDR1 KGHDR and CDR2 SFDVKD. CDR3 bases: TGTGCCACCAGTGACCCCGGGGGGACTGGAAACACCATATATTTT. Protein product: CATSDPGGTGNTIYF.

This clone appeared a few times. This chain joins TRBV5-1 and TRBJ1-2; TRBD1 is a possible D gene (5 bases). The CDR3 sequence is 14 residues long. CDR1 is SGHRS and CDR2 is YFSETQ in the germline V gene. V lost 2 bases, J lost 2 bases, and 10 bases lay in between. The CDR3 sequence: CASSLAGDNYGYTF. CDR3 nucleotides: TGCGCCAGCAGCTTAGCGGGGGACAACTATGGCTACACCTTC.

The gene calls are TRBV10-3 and TRBJ1-2; D might be TRBD1 (6 bases). The CDR3 has 13 amino acids. Germline CDR1 reads ENHRY; CDR2 reads SYGVKD. V was clipped by 5 bases and J by 2 bases, with 9 bases between them. The CDR3: CAISLQGNYGYTF. The CDR3 coding sequence is TGTGCCATCAGTTTACAGGGAAACTATGGCTACACCTTC.

This rearrangement joins TRBV12-5 to TRBJ1-6, with D maybe TRBD1 (6 bases). Trimming removed 2 bases from V and 7 bases from J, with 9 bases in between. The germline V gene encodes CDR1 LGHNT and CDR2 FRNRAP. The CDR3 is made up of 14 amino acids. CDR3 sequence (DNA): TGTGCTAGTGGTTTGACAGGGCAAAATTCACCCCTCCACTTT. This sequence encodes CASGLTGQNSPLHF.

The chain uses TRBV5-1 and TRBJ2-7, with 7 bases aligning to TRBD1. This CDR3 region has 13 residues. V was clipped by 4 bases and J by 12 bases; unmatched bases: 13. Germline-derived CDR1 and CDR2 are SGHRS and YFSETQ. For the CDR3, the DNA is TGCGCCAGCAGCACGTGGACCGGGACAGAGGGGTACTTC. As protein: CASSTWTGTEGYF.

This chain connects TRBV5-1 to TRBJ1-2; the D is unclear. V was cut by 3 bases and J by 7 bases, with 16 bases left in between. CDR3 length: 14 residues. Germline V gene data show CDR1 as SGHRS and CDR2 as YFSETQ. The CDR3 DNA reads as TGCGCCAGCAGCTCGGTCGGCAAAGCAGGTGGCTACACCTTC. Encoded protein: CASSSVGKAGGYTF.

This clone was found once. The chain joins TRBV7-8 to TRBJ2-7; 8 bases fit TRBD2. Looked up from germline, CDR1 is SGHVS and CDR2 is FQNEAQ. The V segment lost 4 bases and the J segment 2 bases; nucleotides outside the gene matches: 10. The CDR3 is made up of 16 amino acids. CDR3: CASSSPQILAAYEQYF. The DNA for the CDR3 is TGTGCCAGCAGCTCCCCCCAAATACTAGCGGCCTACGAGCAGTACTTC.

This chain links TRBV6-6 with TRBJ2-7, with D tentatively TRBD2 (6 bases). V was pared by 2 bases and J by 2 bases, with 10 bases between. This CDR3 is 14 amino acids long. Germline loops: CDR1 MNHNY, CDR2 SVGAGI (reference sequence). The CDR3 bases are TGTGCCAGCAGTTACGAGAGGACTACCTACGAGCAGTACTTC. This gives the protein CASSYERTTYEQYF.

V usage is TRBV5-1 and J usage is TRBJ2-5; 11 nucleotides line up with TRBD2. Germline V gene data show CDR1 as SGHRS and CDR2 as YFSETQ. CDR3 size: 15 residues. The V gene end was trimmed by 2 bases and the J gene end by 2 bases; junction bases not matched to a gene: 2. The DNA for the CDR3 is TGCGCCAGCAGCTTTTTAGCGGGAGGGCAAGAGACCCAGTACTTC. Translation: CASSFLAGGQETQYF.

This clone was recorded only once. The chain has TRBV19 and TRBJ2-7; D remains unclear. This CDR3 comprises 14 residues. The ends were cut back, 3 bases at V and 0 bases at J, with 9 bases in the middle. CDR1 LNHDA and CDR2 SQIVND come from the germline V gene (reference sequence). The CDR3 DNA reads TGTGCCAGTAGTATCTACGGTAGCTCCTACGAGCAGTACTTC. It codes for CASSIYGSSYEQYF.

This clone was seen more than once but under ten times. The genes are TRBV2 and TRBJ1-4; TRBD1 matches at 7 bases. The CDR3 contains 14 residues. The germline gives CDR1 SNHLY, CDR2 FYNNEI. V dropped 10 bases and J dropped 8; count of bases not matched to a gene: 13. CDR3 sequence reads: CATRSPGGNEKLFF. CDR3 coding DNA: TGTGCCACCAGGTCCCCAGGGGGGAACGAAAAACTGTTTTTT.

The chain uses TRBV28 and TRBJ1-1; D is perhaps TRBD1 (5 bases). Germline-derived CDR1 and CDR2 are MDHEN and SYDVKM. The CDR3 totals 13 residues. Trimming took off 6 bases at V and 2 bases at J, with 10 bases between the two ends. DNA for the CDR3: TGTGCCAGCAGGGAGGGGCTCAACACTGAAGCTTTCTTT. Its protein product is CASREGLNTEAFF.

In regard to this clone: A junction boundary mismatches the germline segment, possibly from a read error. The J gene is TRBJ2-7, the V gene TRBV7-9; 8 bases line up with TRBD2. The CDR3 has 14 amino acids. CDR1 and CDR2 (germline): SEHNR, FQNEAQ (reference sequence). The CDR3 coding sequence is TGTGCCAGCAGTTTAGCGGGACTTACCTACGAGCAGTACTTC. Protein product: CASSLAGLTYEQYF.

The rearrangement uses TRBV5-4 and TRBJ1-3; the D gene is possibly TRBD1 (6 bases). The CDR3 runs to 16 residues. The V end lost 4 bases, the J end lost 0 bases, and 14 bases lay between the germline ends. Germline values: CDR1 SGHNT, CDR2 YYREEE (reference sequence). CDR3 DNA sequence: TGTGCCAGCAGCCCGCGACCGACAGGCTCTGGAAACACCATATATTTT. It yields the protein CASSPRPTGSGNTIYF. Looking up the rest from reference TRBV5-4 and TRBJ1-3 gives the full variable domain: ETGVTQSPTHLIKTRGQQVTLRCSSQSGHNTVSWYQQALGQGPQFIFQYYREEENGRGNFPPRFSGLQFPNYSSELNVNALELDDSALYLCASSPRPTGSGNTIYFGEGSWLTVV.

V gene TRBV7-8 combines with J gene TRBJ1-5, with a weak D call TRBD1 (5 bases). The CDR3 runs to 15 residues. With 1 base removed from V and 0 bases from J, the gap between germline ends came to 7 bases. Germline assignment: CDR1 SGHVS and CDR2 FQNEAQ. CDR3 sequence reads: CASSLVGDSNQPQHF. DNA for the CDR3: TGTGCCAGCAGCTTAGTAGGGGATAGCAATCAGCCCCAGCATTTT.

V gene TRBV10-3 combines with J gene TRBJ2-1; 8 nucleotides agree with TRBD2. CDR1 and CDR2 (germline): ENHRY, SYGVKD. This CDR3 is built from 17 residues. Trimming at V came to 7 bases and at J to 0 bases, leaving 11 bases not matched to a gene. CDR3 coding DNA: TGTGCCATCAAGGGGGGAGTAGCGGGGATCTCCTACAATGAGCAGTTCTTC. Protein sequence: CAIKGGVAGISYNEQFF.

V gene TRBV5-1 combines with J gene TRBJ1-5; 8 nucleotides match TRBD1. This CDR3 is 15 amino acids long. The V gene's germline CDR1 is SGHRS and CDR2 YFSETQ. The junction had 2 bases not matched to a gene; V was cut back by 3 bases and J by 0 bases. CDR3 in amino acids: CASSWTGSSNQPQHF. CDR3 sequence (DNA): TGCGCCAGCAGCTGGACAGGGAGTAGCAATCAGCCCCAGCATTTT.